Sequencing of this T cell receptor beta chain was carried out in a study of control samples from healthy donors and cancer patients. Repertoires were generated with immunoSEQ multiplex PCR, while TCRdb's copy carries only in-frame clones and drops some. The table lists about 15,000 clones, around 86% of them singletons. Trimming removed 0 bases at V and 2 bases at J, with 5 bases between. The length of the CDR3 is 13 residues. Germline assignment: CDR1 SGHTS and CDR2 YDEGEE. Sequencing was done on a sample of PBMCs. J is TRBJ1-2 and V is TRBV5-8; perhaps TRBD1 as D (5 bases). The sequence was obtained from a woman in her seventies with colorectal cancer. The CDR3 region is CASSLAGNYGYTF. CDR3 coding DNA: TGTGCCAGCAGCTTGGCAGGGAACTATGGCTACACCTTC.